One sample yielded the 16 T cell receptor beta chains listed below, sequenced in a study of PD-1 blockade in classical Hodgkin lymphoma. Relapses following autologous stem cell transplantation were seen in all patients, with brentuximab vedotin exposure varying. Profiling relied on immunoSEQ multiplex PCR, and the TCRdb table lists in-frame clones only, not all of them. The sample holds 100,000 to 130,000 clones, around 89% seen once. The sample in question was peripheral blood mononuclear cells (PBMCs), obtained before the second cycle of nivolumab. The receptors derive from a human donor with classical Hodgkin lymphoma.

The chain recombines TRBV19 with TRBJ1-5; the D is unclear. V was shortened by 2 bases and J by 0 bases, with 11 bases between the two germline ends. Per germline, CDR1 LNHDA and CDR2 SQIVND (reference sequence). The CDR3 totals 16 residues. The CDR3 reads CASSIRAAYSNQPQHF. In DNA form, the CDR3 reads TGTGCCAGTAGTATAAGGGCAGCTTATAGCAATCAGCCCCAGCATTTT.

The genes are TRBV27 and TRBJ2-1; D is possibly TRBD2 (6 bases). The V end was cut by 3 bases, the J end by 10 bases, with 13 bases between. The length of the CDR3 is 13 residues. Germline V gene sequence: CDR1 MNHEY, CDR2 SMNVEV (reference sequence). The CDR3 sequence is CASSFMGGGEQFF. For the CDR3, the DNA is TGTGCCAGCAGTTTTATGGGGGGTGGCGAGCAGTTCTTC.

This clone was detected only once. The rearrangement uses TRBV6-6 and TRBJ1-2; 7 bases fit TRBD1. Losses at the gene ends were 5 bases for V and 4 bases for J; bases not matched to a gene: 7. Germline V CDR1 and CDR2: MNHNY, SVGAGI (reference sequence). This CDR3 region has 14 residues. DNA of the CDR3: TGTGCCAGCAGTACCAGGGGGACTGTCTATGGCTACACCTTC. It yields the protein CASSTRGTVYGYTF.

Only one count was recorded for this clone. The V gene is TRBV5-1, the J gene TRBJ1-2; 8 bases are shared with TRBD1. The V gene end was trimmed by 6 bases and the J gene end by 6 bases; junction bases not matched to a gene: 10. In germline, CDR1 is SGHRS, CDR2 YFSETQ. The CDR3 loop spans 14 amino acids. CDR3 nucleotides: TGCGCCAGCACGCCGGACAGGGCTCTAAATGGCTACACCTTC. It encodes CASTPDRALNGYTF.

The CDR3 protein is CASSVTDGLNQPQHF. CDR3 in DNA: TGTGCCAGCAGCGTCACGGACGGCCTCAATCAGCCCCAGCATTTT. The chain recombines TRBV5-6 with TRBJ1-5; D ambiguous. The CDR3 spans 15 residues. Germline CDR1 and CDR2: SGHDT and YYEEEE. V lost 4 bases to trimming and J lost 3 bases, with 14 bases between them.

V gene TRBV4-1 combines with J gene TRBJ2-7, with D possibly being TRBD2 (6 bases). Between the trimmed V and J ends, which lost 0 bases and 2 bases, there was a span of 14 bases. The germline V gene has CDR1 MGHRA and CDR2 YSYEKL. The CDR3 runs to 16 residues. In DNA form, the CDR3 reads TGCGCCAGCAGCCAAGAGCCGTTGGGACTTCCCTACGAGCAGTACTTC. Protein sequence: CASSQEPLGLPYEQYF.

CDR3 in amino acids: CASRRDKLNYGYTF. The CDR3 region has the DNA TGTGCCAGCAGACGGGACAAACTGAACTATGGCTACACCTTC. This chain links TRBV2 with TRBJ1-2; D is perhaps TRBD1 (6 bases). The CDR3 covers 14 residues. The germline V gene has CDR1 SNHLY and CDR2 FYNNEI. Trimming removed 6 bases from V and 2 bases from J, with 13 bases in between.

The rearrangement joins TRBV6-1 to TRBJ2-6; D is uncertain. The V end was cut by 4 bases, the J end by 0 bases, with 16 bases between. The CDR3 length is 18 residues. Germline-derived CDR1 and CDR2 are MNHNS and SASEGT. The CDR3 DNA reads TGTGCCAGCAGTGTTAGGTGGCAGACTCCCTCTGGGGCCAACGTCCTGACTTTC. It specifies CASSVRWQTPSGANVLTF.

V gene TRBV12-5 combines with J gene TRBJ2-7, with D maybe TRBD2 (6 bases). Deletions cut 4 bases from V and 0 bases from J, with 25 bases between. Germline V CDR1 and CDR2: LGHNT, FRNRAP. This CDR3 region has 19 residues. The CDR3 coding sequence is TGTGCTAGTGGTTGGCTGAAGATGTTGGGGGGAAAGGGCTCCTACGAGCAGTACTTC. It encodes CASGWLKMLGGKGSYEQYF.

This clone was recorded a few times. The chain employs TRBV7-8 and TRBJ1-1; no clear D. Germline loops: CDR1 SGHVS, CDR2 FQNEAQ. Trimming shortened V by 5 bases and J by 5 bases, and 9 bases separated the two germline ends. This CDR3 is built from 12 residues. CDR3 loop: CASSAVGTEAFF. The CDR3 DNA sequence: TGTGCCAGCAGCGCCGTTGGGACTGAAGCTTTCTTT.

This rearrangement joins TRBV18 to TRBJ2-5; D is unresolved. CDR1 is KGHSH, CDR2 LQKENI, per germline. The CDR3 extends over 14 amino acids. V was pared by 0 bases and J by 5 bases, with 10 bases between. CDR3: CASSPPFSRETQYF. CDR3 in DNA: TGTGCCAGCTCACCACCGTTCTCCCGGGAGACCCAGTACTTC.

V usage is TRBV29-1 and J usage is TRBJ2-2; 11 bases are a match to TRBD2. CDR1 is SQVTM and CDR2 is ANQGSEA in the germline V gene. V lost 6 bases, J lost 6 bases, and 12 bases stayed unmatched. The CDR3 length is 16 residues. CDR3 protein: CSVRILAGGVPGELFF. As DNA, the CDR3 is TGCAGCGTCAGGATCCTAGCGGGAGGAGTCCCCGGGGAGCTGTTTTTT.

The chain uses TRBV6-5 and TRBJ1-2; D is possibly TRBD1 (6 bases). CDR1 is MNHEY and CDR2 is SVGAGI in the germline V gene. The V end lost 4 bases, the J end lost 8 bases, and 23 bases lay between the germline ends. The CDR3 extends over 16 amino acids. The CDR3 spells CASSFRPGAPARGYTF. The CDR3 DNA sequence: TGTGCCAGCAGTTTTCGCCCAGGGGCCCCGGCCCGGGGCTACACCTTC.

This clone was seen more than once but under ten times. V is TRBV11-2 and J is TRBJ2-3; 8 bases align to TRBD2. In germline, CDR1 is SGHAT, CDR2 FQNNGV. This CDR3 is 16 amino acids long. With V trimmed by 1 base and J by 1 base, 4 bases remained unmatched. In nucleotides, the CDR3 is TGTGCCAGCAGCTTAGGACTAGCGATAGGCACAGATACGCAGTATTTT. It yields the protein CASSLGLAIGTDTQYF.

The chain joins TRBV9 to TRBJ2-1; 9 bases align to TRBD2. CDR3 length equals 16 residues. Trimming took 4 bases from V and 4 from J; bases not matched to a gene: 9. Germline V gene sequence: CDR1 SGDLS, CDR2 YYNGEE. The CDR3 coding sequence is TGTGCCAGCAGCTTAATTAGCGGGAGAGGTTACAATGAGCAGTTCTTC. It encodes CASSLISGRGYNEQFF.

This clone was counted a single time. V and J are TRBV2 and TRBJ2-1; 10 nucleotides agree with TRBD2. This CDR3 comprises 11 residues. V shed 7 bases, J shed 10 bases, and the junction held 1 base outside the gene matches. Germline V gene lookup returns CDR1 SNHLY and CDR2 FYNNEI. This chain's CDR3 is CASKAGGEQFF. The CDR3 DNA sequence: TGTGCCAGCAAAGCGGGAGGGGAGCAGTTCTTC.